This section outlines one T cell receptor (beta chain) sequence together with its context. Germline loops: CDR1 DFQATT, CDR2 SNEGSKA (reference sequence). The V and J ends lost 1 base and 13 bases, in that order; junction bases with no gene match: 7. This CDR3 spans 14 amino acids. The source of the sample is a study of blood T cells in healthy people across ages. Primers used in a second PCR of about 6 to 12 cycles were a sample-barcoded 5' primer and a J-beta primer mix. TCRdb re-called the 5' RACE reads through MiXCR, storing one row per CDR3 protein. The data show fewer than 2 million distinct CDR3 sequences, roughly 43% seen once.

The chain recombines TRBV20-1 with TRBJ2-4; 13 nucleotides line up with TRBD2. The sequence was collected from a human donor in good health. Sequencing was done on a sample of blood. CDR3 region: CSARGLAGGDEQYF. The CDR3, as DNA: TGCAGTGCTAGAGGACTAGCGGGGGGCGATGAGCAGTACTTC.